Here is one TCR beta chain with its context. These data originate in a study of T-cell memory formation after mild COVID-19. The CDR3 has 14 residues. Trimming took 5 bases from V and 8 from J; bases not matched to a gene: 8. Germline V gene lookup returns CDR1 SGHTA and CDR2 FQGNSA. Researchers used 5'RACE with constant-segment primers to make TCR alpha and TCR beta cDNA libraries that carry sample barcodes and UMIs. TCRdb re-called the 5' RACE reads through MiXCR, storing one row per CDR3 protein. The table shows some 330,000 distinct CDR3 sequences, with around 21% occurring only once. The sequencing input was PBMCs or a T cell subset sorted from them (not recorded which). The source of this sequence is an adult woman who had mild COVID-19 (a few samples of this study predate the infection). Cell type and time point are not known. The J gene is TRBJ2-1, the V gene TRBV7-2; 8 bases are a match to TRBD2. CDR3 sequence reads: CASSVGLASDEQFF. Written as DNA, the CDR3 is TGTGCCAGCAGCGTCGGACTAGCTAGCGATGAGCAGTTCTTC.